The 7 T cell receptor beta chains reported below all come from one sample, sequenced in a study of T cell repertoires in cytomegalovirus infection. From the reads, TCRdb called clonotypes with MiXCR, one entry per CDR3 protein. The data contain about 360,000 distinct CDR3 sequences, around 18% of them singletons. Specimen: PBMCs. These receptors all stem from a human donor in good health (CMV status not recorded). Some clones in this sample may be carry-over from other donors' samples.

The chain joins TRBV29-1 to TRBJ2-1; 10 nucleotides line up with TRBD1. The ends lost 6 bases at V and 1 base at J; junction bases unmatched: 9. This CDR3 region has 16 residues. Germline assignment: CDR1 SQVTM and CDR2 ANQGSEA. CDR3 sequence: CSVMPGQGLSYNEQFF. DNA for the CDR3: TGCAGCGTGATGCCGGGACAGGGGTTATCCTACAATGAGCAGTTCTTC.

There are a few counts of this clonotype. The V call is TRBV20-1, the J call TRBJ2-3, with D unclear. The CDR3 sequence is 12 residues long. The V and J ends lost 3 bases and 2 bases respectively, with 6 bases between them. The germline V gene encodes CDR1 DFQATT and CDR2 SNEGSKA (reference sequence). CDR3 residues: CSASGPTDTQYF. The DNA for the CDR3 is TGCAGTGCTAGTGGGCCCACAGATACGCAGTATTTT.

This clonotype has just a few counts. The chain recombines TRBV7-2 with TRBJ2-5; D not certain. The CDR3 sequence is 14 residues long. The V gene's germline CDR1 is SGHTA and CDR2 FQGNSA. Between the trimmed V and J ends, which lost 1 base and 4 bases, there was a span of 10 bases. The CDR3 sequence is CASSLVLVGETQYF. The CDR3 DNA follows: TGTGCCAGCAGCTTAGTCTTGGTGGGAGAGACCCAGTACTTC.

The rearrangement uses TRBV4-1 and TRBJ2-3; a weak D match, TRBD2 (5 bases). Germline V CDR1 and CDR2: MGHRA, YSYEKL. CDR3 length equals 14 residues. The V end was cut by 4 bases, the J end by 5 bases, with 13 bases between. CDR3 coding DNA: TGCGCCAGCAGCCCATTCGCAGAGGGAGATACGCAGTATTTT. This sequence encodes CASSPFAEGDTQYF.

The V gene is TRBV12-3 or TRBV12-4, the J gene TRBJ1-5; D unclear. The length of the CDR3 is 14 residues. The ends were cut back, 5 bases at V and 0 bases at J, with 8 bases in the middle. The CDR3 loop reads CASSARISNQPQHF. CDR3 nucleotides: TGTGCCAGCAGTGCACGGATTAGCAATCAGCCCCAGCATTTT.

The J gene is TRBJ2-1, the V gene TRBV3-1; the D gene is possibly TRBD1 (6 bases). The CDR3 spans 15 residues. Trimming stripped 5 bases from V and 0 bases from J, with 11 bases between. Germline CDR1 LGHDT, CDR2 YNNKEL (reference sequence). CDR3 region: CASSSGVGSYNEQFF. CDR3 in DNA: TGTGCCAGCAGCTCAGGGGTCGGCTCCTACAATGAGCAGTTCTTC.

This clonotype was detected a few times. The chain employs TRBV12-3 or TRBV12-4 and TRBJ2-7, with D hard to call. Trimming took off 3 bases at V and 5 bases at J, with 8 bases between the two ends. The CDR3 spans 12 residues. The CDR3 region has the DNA TGTGCCAGCAGTTTCGCTGGCGACGAGCAGTACTTC. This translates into CASSFAGDEQYF.